This TCR beta chain was profiled in a study of read filtering for tumor transcriptome and immune sequencing. Study-level results: Without single-read clonotypes, shared clonotype proportions correlated more between IR-seq and RNA-seq. Roughly 82% of IR-seq clonotypes had a single read, yet these held around 4% of reads.

Molecular barcoded adaptors covering alpha/delta and beta/gamma chains were used on around 370 ng RNA. TCRdb itself ran the reads through MiXCR, one entry per CDR3 protein. The table includes about 27,000 distinct CDR3 sequences, around 14% detected once. CDR3 length: 17 amino acids. The ends lost 3 bases at V and 7 bases at J; junction bases unmatched: 14. The germline gives CDR1 MGHRA, CDR2 YSYEKL. About this clonotype: Its antigen is unknown.

V usage is TRBV4-1 and J usage is TRBJ2-1, with 8 nucleotides matching TRBD2. The receptor's source is a donor aged 40 or over with multiple myeloma. Sequencing was done on a sample of a population of CD138-negative cells sorted from bone marrow. CDR3 region: CASSHVQSGLVPNEQFF. CDR3 in DNA: TGCGCCAGCAGCCACGTACAATCGGGACTAGTTCCTAATGAGCAGTTCTTC.